Reported below is one TCR beta chain. The target antigen is unknown. The data were obtained in a study of T-cell memory formation after mild COVID-19. Looking at the study overall: The study found TCR clusters largely donor specific. Study-wide results and limits: Researchers found some responding clones in pre-infection memory, a sign that cross-reactive memory joined.

V was clipped by 5 bases and J by 0 bases, with 14 bases between them. In germline, CDR1 is SGHTA, CDR2 FQGTGA. The CDR3 length is 16 residues. Constant-segment-primed 5'RACE gave TCR alpha and TCR beta cDNA libraries with sample barcodes and UMIs. TCRdb re-called the 5' RACE reads with MiXCR, one entry per CDR3 protein. The sample lists about 200,000 distinct CDR3 sequences, 9.5% seen once, with 3.5% to 4% in the top ten. The rearrangement uses TRBV7-3 and TRBJ2-1; D is uncertain. The material sequenced was PBMCs or a T cell subset sorted from them (not recorded which). The sequence came from a man between 18 and 35 years old who had mild COVID-19 (a few samples of this study predate the infection). Cell type and time point are not known. The CDR3 nucleotides are TGTGCCAGCAGCCCCCTTTGGACCGACTCCTACAATGAGCAGTTCTTC. Protein product: CASSPLWTDSYNEQFF. The full variable domain, completed using reference TRBV7-3 and TRBJ2-1, is GAGVSQTPSNKVTEKGKYVELRCDPISGHTALYWYRQSLGQGPEFLIYFQGTGAADDSGLPNDRFFAVRPEGSVSTLKIQRTERGDSAVYLCASSPLWTDSYNEQFFGPGTRLTVL.